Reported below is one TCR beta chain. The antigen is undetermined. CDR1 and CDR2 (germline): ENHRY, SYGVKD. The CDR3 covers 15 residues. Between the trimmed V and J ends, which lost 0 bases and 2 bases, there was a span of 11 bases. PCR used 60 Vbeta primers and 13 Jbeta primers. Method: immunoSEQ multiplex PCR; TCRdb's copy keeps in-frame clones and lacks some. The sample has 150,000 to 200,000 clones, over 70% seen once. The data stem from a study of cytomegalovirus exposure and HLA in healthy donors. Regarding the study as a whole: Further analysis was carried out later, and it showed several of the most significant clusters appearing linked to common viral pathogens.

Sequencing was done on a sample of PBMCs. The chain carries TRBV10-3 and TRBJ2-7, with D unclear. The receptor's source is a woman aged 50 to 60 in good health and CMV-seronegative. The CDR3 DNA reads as TGTGCCATCAGTGAGTCGAATGGCGGTCCCTACGAGCAGTACTTC. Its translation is CAISESNGGPYEQYF.